This entry is about one T cell receptor (beta chain). This specimen belongs to a study of cytomegalovirus exposure and HLA in healthy donors. PCR was performed using 60 Vbeta and 13 Jbeta primers. Sequencing was performed with immunoSEQ multiplex PCR; in TCRdb, only in-frame clones are kept and a portion is missing. Its table records roughly 77,000 clones. Germline V gene lookup returns CDR1 SGHTA and CDR2 FQGNSA. The V and J ends lost 6 bases and 5 bases, in that order; junction bases with no gene match: 17. This CDR3 is built from 18 residues. The sequence derives from a female donor in good health and CMV-seropositive. The V gene is TRBV7-2, the J gene TRBJ2-5, with 11 bases aligning to TRBD2. The sequenced sample consisted of PBMCs. CDR3 amino acids: CASSRQGLAGGGRETQYF. DNA of the CDR3: TGTGCCAGCAGTAGACAGGGCCTAGCGGGGGGAGGGCGGGAGACCCAGTACTTC.